This T cell receptor (beta chain) comes out of a study of regulatory T cells in long-lasting Graves disease. At the level of the study: Persistence in Graves' disease required over 5 years of antithyroid drugs plus positive TSH receptor antibodies.

The CDR3 sequence is 17 residues long. Per the germline V gene, CDR1 is LNHDA and CDR2 is SQIVND (reference sequence). V lost 5 bases, J lost 3 bases, and 10 bases stayed unmatched. This clonotype was observed many times. What it binds is not known. Noted time point: persistent/refractory GD, antithyroid drugs over 5 years with positive TRAb. Scientists built the TCR library using RNA that was extracted from PBMCs. Overall study findings and caveats: Those with persistent Graves' had less TCR diversity than newly diagnosed patients. Repertoires from persistent disease leaned toward TRBV28, TRBJ1-2 and TRBJ2-5.

TCR beta libraries were built with iRepertoire HTBI primers and Arm-PCR of CDR3 regions. TCRdb analysed the multiplex PCR reads with MiXCR anew, one entry per CDR3 protein. The data contain 400,000 to 500,000 distinct CDR3 sequences, around 23% of them singletons. Sequencing was performed on peripheral blood mononuclear cells (PBMCs), taken when the disease was refractory, from a patient treated with antithyroid drugs. The chain uses TRBV19 and TRBJ2-2, with 9 positions matching TRBD2. The sequence derives from a female donor with Graves disease. The CDR3 protein is CASSSPSTSGDTGELFF. The CDR3 bases are TGTGCCAGTAGTTCACCTTCGACTAGCGGCGACACCGGGGAGCTGTTTTTT.